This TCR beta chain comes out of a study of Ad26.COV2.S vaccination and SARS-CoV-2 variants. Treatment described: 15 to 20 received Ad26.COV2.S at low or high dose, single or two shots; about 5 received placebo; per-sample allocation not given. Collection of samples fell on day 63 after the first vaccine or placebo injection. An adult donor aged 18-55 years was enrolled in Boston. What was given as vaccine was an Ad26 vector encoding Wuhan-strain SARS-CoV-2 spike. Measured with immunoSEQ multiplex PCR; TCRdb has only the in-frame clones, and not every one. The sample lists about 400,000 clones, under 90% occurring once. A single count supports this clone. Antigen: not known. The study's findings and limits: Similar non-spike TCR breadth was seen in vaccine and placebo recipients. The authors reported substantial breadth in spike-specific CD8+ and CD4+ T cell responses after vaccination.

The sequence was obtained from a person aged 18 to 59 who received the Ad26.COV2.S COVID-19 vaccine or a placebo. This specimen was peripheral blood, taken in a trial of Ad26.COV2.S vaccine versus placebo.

The CDR3 DNA is TGTGCCAGCAGCTTAGTATTGGGGGGCCAAAGAGAGACCCAGTACTTC. It specifies CASSLVLGGQRETQYF. This rearrangement joins TRBV13 to TRBJ2-5; D tentatively fits TRBD1 or TRBD2 (6 bases each). Trimming removed 1 base from V and 4 bases from J, with 16 bases in between. This CDR3 comprises 16 residues. Germline values: CDR1 PRHDT, CDR2 FYEKMQ (reference sequence).